The entry below describes one TCR beta chain. Its target is unknown. This specimen includes other DNA sequences encoding the same CDR3. Exclusion applied to patients with autoimmune disease history or systemic immunosuppression. This entry is derived from a study of OX40 agonist ivuxolimab in advanced cancers. Study overall: The dose-escalation cohort was approximately 81% male, with a mean age of 60 years, ranging roughly 23 to 85. Study-wide results and caveats: Averaged across samples, CD8+ T cells carried more expanded clones than CD4+ did.

This CDR3 is 13 amino acids long. Looked up from germline, CDR1 is MNHEY and CDR2 is SVGAGI. The V and J ends lost 0 bases and 1 base respectively, with 3 bases between them. The assay was immunoSEQ multiplex PCR, and TCRdb's table has in-frame clones only and misses some. Among approximately 74,000 clones listed, over 80% were seen once. Specimen: CD4+ or CD8+ T cells sorted from blood, collected in a trial of the OX40 agonist ivuxolimab. The origin of this receptor is an adult with an advanced solid tumor such as melanoma, head and neck, liver or kidney cancer. The chain links TRBV6-5 to TRBJ1-1; D call uncertain. CDR3 region: CASSYSRNTEAFF. The CDR3 nucleotides are TGTGCCAGCAGTTACTCGAGGAACACTGAAGCTTTCTTT.